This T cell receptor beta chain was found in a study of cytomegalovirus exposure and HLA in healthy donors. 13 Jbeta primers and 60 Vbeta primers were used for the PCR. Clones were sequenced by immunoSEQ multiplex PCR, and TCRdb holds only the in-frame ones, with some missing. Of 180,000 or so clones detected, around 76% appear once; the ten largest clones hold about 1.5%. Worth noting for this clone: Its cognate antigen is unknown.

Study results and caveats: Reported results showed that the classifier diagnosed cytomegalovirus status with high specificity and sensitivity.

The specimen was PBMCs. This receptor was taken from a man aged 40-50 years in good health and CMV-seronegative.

The CDR3 spells CASSLGPGSPLHF. The CDR3 nucleotides read TGTGCCAGCAGCTTAGGACCAGGTTCACCCCTCCACTTT. The V and J genes are TRBV7-2 and TRBJ1-6, with D hard to call. From germline, CDR1 is SGHTA and CDR2 FQGNSA. V lost 1 base, J lost 9 bases, and 7 bases lay in between. The CDR3 is made up of 13 amino acids.